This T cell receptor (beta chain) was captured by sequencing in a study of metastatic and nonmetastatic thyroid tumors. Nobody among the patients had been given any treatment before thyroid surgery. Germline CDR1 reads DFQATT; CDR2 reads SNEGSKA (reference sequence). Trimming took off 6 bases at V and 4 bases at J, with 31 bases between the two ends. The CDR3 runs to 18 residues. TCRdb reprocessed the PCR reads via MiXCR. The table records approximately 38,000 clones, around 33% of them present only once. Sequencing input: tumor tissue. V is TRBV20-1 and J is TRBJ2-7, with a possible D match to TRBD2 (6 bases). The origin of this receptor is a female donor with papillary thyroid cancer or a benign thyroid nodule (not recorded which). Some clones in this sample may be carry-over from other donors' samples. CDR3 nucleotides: TGCAGTGCGTTGAATCCGGGGCGGATGCGGGAATCGGGATACGAGCAGTACTTC. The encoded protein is CSALNPGRMRESGYEQYF.